This TCR beta chain was observed in a study of blood T cell repertoires in COVID-19. As for the study in general: T cells, B-cell-depleted T cells, or PBMCs provided the cDNA or gDNA that served as material.

From germline, CDR1 is MDHEN and CDR2 SYDVKM. The V segment lost 5 bases and the J segment 9 bases; nucleotides outside the gene matches: 6. CDR3 length: 14 amino acids. Everyone who took part was about 18 to 90 years old, and they came from about 23 US areas. Cohort allocation depended upon clinical history that participants reported. Recovery among Cohort 3 donors was established by two negative PCRs, clearance, or symptom resolution. Sequencing used immunoSEQ multiplex PCR; TCRdb keeps in-frame clones, though not all of them. Of 200,000 or so clones in the sample, 80% to 90% are singletons; the top ten hold approximately 7.6%.

The TCR was taken from a woman between 18 and 30 years old who had recovered from COVID-19. Sequencing was performed on PBMCs or T cells enriched from blood (not recorded which). J is TRBJ1-6 and V is TRBV28, with TRBD1 identical over 8 bases. The CDR3 sequence is CASSEGQGGSPLHF. The CDR3 DNA sequence: TGTGCCAGCAGTGAAGGACAGGGCGGTTCACCCCTCCACTTT.